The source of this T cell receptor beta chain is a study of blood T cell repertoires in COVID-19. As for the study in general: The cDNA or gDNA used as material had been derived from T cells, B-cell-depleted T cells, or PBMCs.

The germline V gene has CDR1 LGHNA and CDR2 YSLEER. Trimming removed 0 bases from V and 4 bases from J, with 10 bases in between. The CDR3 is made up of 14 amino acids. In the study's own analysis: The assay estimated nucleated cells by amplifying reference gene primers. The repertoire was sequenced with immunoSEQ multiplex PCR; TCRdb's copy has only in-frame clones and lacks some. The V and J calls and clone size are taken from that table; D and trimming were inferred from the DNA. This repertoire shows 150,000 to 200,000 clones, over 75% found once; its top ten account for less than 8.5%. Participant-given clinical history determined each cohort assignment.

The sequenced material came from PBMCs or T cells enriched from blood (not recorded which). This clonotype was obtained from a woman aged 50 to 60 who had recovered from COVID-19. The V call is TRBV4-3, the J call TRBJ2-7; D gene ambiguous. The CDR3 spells CASSQEVVRYEQYF. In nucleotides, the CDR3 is TGCGCCAGCAGCCAAGAAGTAGTACGGTACGAGCAGTACTTC.